The clone carrying this T cell receptor beta chain has a count of ten or more. This specimen belongs to a study of T-cell reconstitution after alpha-beta-depleted transplantation in children. This CDR3 has 13 amino acids. Between the trimmed V and J ends, which lost 1 base and 4 bases, there was a span of 8 bases. Germline CDR1 reads SQVTM; CDR2 reads ANQGSEA. Unique molecular identifiers featured in how the TCRbeta library was prepared. TCRdb called the PCR reads again in MiXCR, with one record for every CDR3 protein. This table holds 670,000 or so distinct CDR3 sequences, approximately 14% found once.

The sequence was collected from a girl aged 2 to 10 with congenital amegakaryocytic thrombocytopenia, due to receive a stem cell transplant. Sequencing used PBMCs, obtained before TCRalphabeta/CD19-depleted stem cell transplant. This rearrangement joins TRBV29-1 to TRBJ2-1; D unclear. Here the CDR3 DNA reads TGCAGCGTTGAAGCCTTAAGATACAATGAGCAGTTCTTC. It translates to CSVEALRYNEQFF.